Reported below is one T cell receptor (beta chain). This clone was seen once. What antigen it recognizes has not been identified. Base-call qualities are not available, and no considerably larger clone is one nucleotide away. This sample was included in a study of cytomegalovirus exposure and HLA in healthy donors (dated 2017 in TCRdb). Context from the whole study: An earlier analysis of some 550 of the donors reported 250 to 300 Gb of sequence data and 100 million to 130 million unique TCR beta sequences from 150 million to 200 million T cells. An early release that covered about 600 HLA-typed donors contained approximately 300 gigabases of sequencing data and about 93 million unique TCR sequences. Among the approximately 400 genotyped donors, approximately 76% belonged to the genetic ancestry cluster associated with self-reported Caucasian donors. The study aimed to test whether signatures of past pathogen exposure could be identified by cataloging public T cell receptors. The T cell repertoires of 700 or so subjects were profiled by immunosequencing and related to cytomegalovirus serostatus. A separate validation cohort of roughly 120 different subjects was used in addition to the approximately 670-subject first cohort. To predict cytomegalovirus infection status, the study combined high-throughput TCR immunosequencing, statistical association of individual TCRs with disease status, and machine learning. In a later analysis, previously published TCR beta repertoires from about 640 donors were re-analyzed and high-resolution HLA genotyping was added so that TCR occurrence patterns could be studied. Rather than using new phenotypic data, the later analysis identified candidate immune exposures from TCR beta sequences and from how often those sequences occurred across donors. An earlier analysis of around 540 of the donors applied high-throughput TCR beta sequencing to assess whether each TCR beta V gene segment acted as functional or pseudogenic. Alongside the repertoire data, information on donor age, sex, ethnicity and CMV serostatus was compiled. In a later genetic analysis, genome-wide SNP genotypes for about 65% of the roughly 700 donors were used, and that subset was treated as a discovery cohort. Every discovery cohort repertoire had been produced on one sequencing platform. HLA typing included class I and class II loci at four-digit resolution. Typing coverage differed by locus: A, B, C, DRB1 and DQB1 were typed in roughly 620-630 donors, DQA1 in about 500, DPA1 in around 610, and DPB1 in 472. Because of strong linkage in the cohort, four to six DR-DQ haplotypes were treated as single units for association and clustering. Among around 400 genotyped donors of the cohort, an average of roughly 240,000 unique TCR beta nucleotide sequences were sequenced per donor, 15% to 20% of them non-productive. What the work shows at the level of the full study, not this receptor alone: Sequencing depth was assumed to be roughly uniform across donors in the presence/absence analyses, though that assumption may not hold. In both the original and validation cohorts, the classifier was reported to diagnose cytomegalovirus status with high specificity and sensitivity. Several of the top co-occurrence clusters appeared to be linked to parvovirus B19, influenza, CMV and Epstein-Barr virus, according to a later analysis. The study listed 164 TCR beta chains as associated with cytomegalovirus. In a later genetic analysis, a missense DCLRE1C variant was associated with V-gene and J-gene trimming of TCR beta chains, and the association was replicated in an independent cohort. Broadly in line with IMGT annotations, most TCR beta V segments showed up in productive rearrangements about 90% or about 30% of the time in an earlier analysis of several hundred of the donors. In a later analysis, HLA-associated TCR beta chains showed more clonal expansion and lower generation probabilities than non-associated chains that were equally common. A later analysis associated 17,000 or so TCR beta sequences with specific HLA alleles at a false discovery rate of 0.05. A further reported finding was that TCR beta sequences accurately predicted the HLA-A and HLA-B alleles for most subjects in the first cohort. HLA typing was unavailable for some donors at each locus, so association tests used only the typed subset. Most CMV-associated TCR beta chains appeared to be HLA-restricted in a later analysis, and the HLA associations seemed to be driven largely by CMV exposure. In this cohort, only TCR beta chains were sequenced, and detectable features were limited by the absence of alpha or paired-chain data. Roughly 15 rarely observed V segments, including chromosome 9 orphons, were excluded from the earlier analysis of several hundred of the donors because counts were too low. A later analysis found that TCR association rates varied across HLA loci, with DRB1 alleles showing the most associated TCRs and HLA-C alleles the fewest. When HLA alleles, especially DR and DQ, strongly co-occurred, attributing TCR associations to individual alleles was difficult. Linkage disequilibrium might explain the correlated functional status among segregating V segments, but an unknown experimental factor could not be ruled out. A few of the identified cytomegalovirus-associated TCR beta chains were confirmed in vitro to be specific for cytomegalovirus antigens. The only immune exposure information available for the cohort was CMV serostatus. Some IMGT-functional V segments, including TRBV6-2 and TRBV6-3, could not be told apart with the 87-base-pair reads, so those segments were excluded. According to a later genetic analysis, donors in an Asian-associated ancestry cluster had fewer N-insertions in productive TCRs than the approximately 650-donor mean. According to the authors, the approach could potentially be generalized to other disease states and immunological phenotypes. A cluster of highly shared sequence variants was judged likely to represent a technical artifact of the sequencing pipeline. Most TCR sequences were seen in very few donors, while some public TCRs were found in many individuals.

The cohort consisted of 600 to 750 healthy bone marrow donors. At the time of sampling, all cohort members were nominally healthy, though unrecorded immune exposures were likely present. The donor was CMV seropositive and was included in the group of 289 seropositive cohort members. Every donor gave a peripheral blood sample, and the peripheral blood mononuclear cells from that sample were used for TCR beta sequencing. Genomic DNA extraction from the blood cell samples was performed with the Qiagen DNeasy Blood Extraction Kit. Libraries were constructed by the immunoSEQ multiplex PCR assay. A mixture of 60 forward primers for TCR Vbeta segments and 13 reverse primers for TCR Jbeta segments was used in the multiplex PCR. The CDR3 region of rearranged TCR beta genes was amplified from genomic DNA with a multiplex PCR assay. The amplified TCR beta libraries were sequenced on the Illumina HiSeq System as 87-base-pair reads. The source study handled its data this way. A later analysis counted about 80 million unique TCR beta chains across the 600 to 850 repertoires, and roughly 9.9 million of these chains were shared by at least two donors. A nearest-neighbor algorithm error-corrected the raw reads and collapsed the reads into unique sequences, merging closely related sequences to remove PCR and sequencing errors. Alignment of CDR3 sequences to IMGT reference sequences was used to assign V, D and J gene segments. For a sequence to be retained, at least a six-nucleotide match to both a V gene segment and a J gene segment was required. Rearrangements were called productive when the CDR3 lacked stop codons and stayed in frame with V and J; all others were non-productive. CDR3 was defined according to IMGT convention as the region running from the second conserved V-encoded cysteine to the conserved J-encoded phenylalanine. Sequences without an unambiguous match to a single V gene segment were excluded from the earlier analysis of approximately 560 of the donors. In an earlier analysis of several hundred of the donors, V segments were called functional above 56.7% productive rearrangements and were called segregating when the between-donor standard deviation exceeded 5%. A statistical classification framework was built for diagnosing cytomegalovirus status from the catalog of TCR beta chain sequences. A later analysis assigned V and J genes by comparing TCR nucleotide sequences with IMGT/GENE-DB human TR gene sequences. The TCRdist pipeline was used in a later analysis to assign CDR3 sequences and most-parsimonious VDJ recombination scenarios. In a later analysis, every TCR beta chain was defined by the combination of its CDR3 amino acid sequence and its V-gene family, and reads without a unique V-gene family were dropped. A later analysis removed 450 to 600 highly shared, low-generation-probability nucleotide sequences to deal with suspected cross-contamination and a sequencing artifact. In a later analysis, a clonal expansion index for each public chain was calculated from normalized within-repertoire ranks of inferred template counts. A later analysis computed generation probabilities with a VDJ recombination model fitted to out-of-frame rearrangements, and checked the results against IGoR. In a later analysis, TCR-TCR, TCR-HLA and TCR-CMV co-occurrence was scored with hypergeometric tests, and a repertoire-size bias correction was applied to TCR pairs. To estimate false discovery rates, a later analysis permuted the HLA or CMV assignments 20 times. A later analysis grouped co-occurring TCRs with DBSCAN, adding TCRdist sequence similarity when clustering within HLA-allele-positive subsets. Co-occurrence clustering excluded repertoires with fewer than 30,000 or more than 120,000 public chains, plus five with anomalous nucleotide sharing. TCRdb holds this immuneACCESS table with in-frame rearrangements only. Some clones are missing; in checked studies, unresolved V genes explain under half, and the rest has no known cause. The DNA was the basis for D and trimming; V, J and clone size are from that table. The sample data list tens of thousands of clones, and about two thirds of these were observed just once. Jointly, the top ten make up 6.5% to 7.5% of the sample.

Counted from cysteine to phenylalanine, this CDR3 has 14 amino acids. Left in the record is the CDR3 DNA by itself, 42 bases read in frame from the first base. Reading the germline V gene gives CDR1 SGHRS and CDR2 YFSETQ. V is reduced by 3 bases and J by 0 bases, leaving a spacing of 10 bases between them. The sequence derives from a woman between 45 and 60 years old in good health and CMV-seropositive. The rearranged segments are TRBV5-1 and TRBJ2-7, with the D gene call left open. Source material: PBMCs. Here the CDR3 is given as CASSSDSYSYEQYF. The nucleotides read TGCGCCAGCAGCTCCGACTCGTACTCCTACGAGCAGTACTTC.